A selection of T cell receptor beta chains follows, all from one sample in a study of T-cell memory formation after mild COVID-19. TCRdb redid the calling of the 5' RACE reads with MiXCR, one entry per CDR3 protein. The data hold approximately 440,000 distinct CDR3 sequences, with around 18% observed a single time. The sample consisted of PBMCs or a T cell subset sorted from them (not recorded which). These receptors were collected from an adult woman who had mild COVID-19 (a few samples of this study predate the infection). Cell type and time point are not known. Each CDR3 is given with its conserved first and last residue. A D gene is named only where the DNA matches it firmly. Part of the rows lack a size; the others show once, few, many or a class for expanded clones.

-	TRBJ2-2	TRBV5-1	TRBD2	CASSLALAGSTNTGELFF	TGCGCCAGCAGCTTGGCACTAGCGGGAAGTACGAACACCGGGGAGCTGTTTTTT
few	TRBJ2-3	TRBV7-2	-	CASSWGMGTDTQYF	TGTGCCAGCAGCTGGGGTATGGGAACAGATACGCAGTATTTT
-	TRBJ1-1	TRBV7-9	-	CASSYQGLQNTEAFF	TGTGCCAGCAGCTATCAGGGGCTGCAGAACACTGAAGCTTTCTTT
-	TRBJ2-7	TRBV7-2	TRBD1	CASTLGPVSTGGSSYEQYF	TGTGCCAGCACTTTGGGCCCTGTCAGCACAGGGGGCAGCTCCTACGAGCAGTACTTC
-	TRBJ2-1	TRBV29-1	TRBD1	CSVEEQGAEFYYNEQFF	TGCAGCGTTGAAGAGCAGGGGGCCGAGTTTTACTACAATGAGCAGTTCTTC
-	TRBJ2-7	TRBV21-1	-	CASGQESSYEQYF	TGTGCCAGCGGACAGGAATCCTCCTACGAGCAGTACTTC
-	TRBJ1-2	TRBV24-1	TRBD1	CATSEDRAIGYTF	TGTGCCACCAGTGAAGACAGGGCGATTGGCTACACCTTC
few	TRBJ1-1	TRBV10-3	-	CAISEQEEGTEAFF	TGTGCCATCAGTGAACAGGAGGAAGGCACTGAAGCTTTCTTT
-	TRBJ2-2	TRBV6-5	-	CASSAFGAGELFF	TGTGCCAGCAGCGCCTTTGGAGCCGGGGAGCTGTTTTTT
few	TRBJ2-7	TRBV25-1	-	CASSDPGQYEQYF	TGTGCCAGCAGTGACCCGGGACAATACGAGCAGTACTTC
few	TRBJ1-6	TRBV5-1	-	CASSLGTASDVLHF	TGCGCCAGCAGCTTAGGAACAGCCTCCGACGTCCTCCACTTT
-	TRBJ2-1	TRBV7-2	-	CASSSSPLKLNNEQFF	TGTGCCAGCAGCTCCAGTCCCCTAAAACTGAACAATGAGCAGTTCTTC
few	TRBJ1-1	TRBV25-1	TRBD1	CASSDPGGGNTEAFF	TGTGCCAGCAGTGATCCAGGGGGCGGGAACACTGAAGCTTTCTTT
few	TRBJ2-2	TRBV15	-	CATGIQGSTGELFF	TGTGCCACCGGGATACAGGGTTCCACCGGGGAGCTGTTTTTT
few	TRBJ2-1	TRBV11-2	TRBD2	CASSWTSGSHEQFF	TGTGCCAGCAGCTGGACTAGCGGGAGCCATGAGCAGTTCTTC
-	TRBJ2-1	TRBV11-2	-	CASSFKGDQAYNEQFF	TGTGCCAGCAGCTTCAAGGGGGACCAGGCCTACAATGAGCAGTTCTTC
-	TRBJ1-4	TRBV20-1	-	CSALPGPYEKLFF	TGCAGTGCGCTCCCGGGACCGTATGAAAAACTGTTTTTT
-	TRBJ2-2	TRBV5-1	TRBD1	CASSHPRDRSTGELFF	TGCGCCAGCAGTCATCCCCGGGACAGAAGTACCGGGGAGCTGTTTTTT
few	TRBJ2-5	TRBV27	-	CASSLSRITETQYF	TGTGCCAGCAGTTTATCACGGATCACAGAGACCCAGTACTTC
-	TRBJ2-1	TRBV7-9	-	CASSLVQRGGSSYNEQFF	TGTGCCAGCAGCTTAGTCCAGCGAGGTGGAAGCTCCTACAATGAGCAGTTCTTC
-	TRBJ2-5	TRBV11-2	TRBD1	CASSLDPDRGETQYF	TGTGCCAGCAGCTTAGATCCGGACAGGGGGGAGACCCAGTACTTC
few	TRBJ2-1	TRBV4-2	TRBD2	CASSPIAGAEAYNEQFF	TGTGCCAGCAGCCCTATCGCGGGAGCTGAGGCTTACAATGAGCAGTTCTTC
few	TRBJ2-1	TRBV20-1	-	CSASIRHNEQFF	TGCAGTGCTAGTATACGGCACAATGAGCAGTTCTTC
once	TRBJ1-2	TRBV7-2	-	CASSLAGTGYTF	TGTGCCAGCAGCTTAGCTGGGACAGGCTACACCTTC
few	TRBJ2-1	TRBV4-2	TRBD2	CASGVSGSRDNEQFF	TGTGCCAGCGGGGTTAGCGGGAGTAGGGACAATGAGCAGTTCTTC
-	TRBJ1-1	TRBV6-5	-	CASSYGVDTEAFF	TGTGCCAGCAGTTACGGGGTTGACACTGAAGCTTTCTTT
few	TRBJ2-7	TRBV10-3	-	CAISESPASYEQYF	TGTGCCATCAGTGAGAGTCCCGCAAGCTACGAGCAGTACTTC
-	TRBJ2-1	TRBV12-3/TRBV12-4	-	CASGNRDFEQFF	TGTGCCAGCGGGAACAGGGACTTTGAGCAGTTCTTC
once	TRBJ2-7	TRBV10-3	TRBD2	CAISRTGTSGDPYEQYF	TGTGCCATCAGTCGCACCGGGACTAGCGGGGACCCCTACGAGCAGTACTTC
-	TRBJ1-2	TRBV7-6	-	CASSLSQGGRGLTANYGYTF	TGTGCCAGCAGCTTAAGTCAAGGAGGGCGTGGGCTGACTGCTAACTATGGCTACACCTTC
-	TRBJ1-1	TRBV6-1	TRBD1	CASRGTGRTEAFF	TGTGCCAGCAGGGGGACAGGGCGGACTGAAGCTTTCTTT
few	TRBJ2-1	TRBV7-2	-	CANPLSAASYNEQFF	TGTGCCAACCCACTTTCCGCAGCCTCCTACAATGAGCAGTTCTTC
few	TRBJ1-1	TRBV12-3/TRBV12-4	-	CASSLALGGNTEAFF	TGTGCCAGCAGCCTAGCCCTAGGGGGTAACACTGAAGCTTTCTTT
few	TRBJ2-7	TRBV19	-	CASSTRDTNPYEQYF	TGTGCCAGTAGTACCCGGGACACAAACCCCTACGAGCAGTACTTC
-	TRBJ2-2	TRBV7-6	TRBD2	CASSADSPGLAGPGELFF	TGTGCCAGCAGCGCAGACAGTCCGGGACTAGCGGGCCCCGGGGAGCTGTTTTTT
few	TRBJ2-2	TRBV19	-	CASSDGRGELFF	TGTGCCAGTAGTGACGGGAGAGGGGAGCTGTTTTTT
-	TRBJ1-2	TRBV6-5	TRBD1	CASSYRGRGRNGYTF	TGTGCCAGCAGTTACCGGGGCAGGGGGCGGAATGGCTACACCTTC
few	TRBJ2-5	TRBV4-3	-	CASSQDLGPETQYF	TGCGCCAGCAGCCAAGATCTGGGCCCAGAGACCCAGTACTTC
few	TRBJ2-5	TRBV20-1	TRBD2	CSAPAGYLLTQYF	TGCAGTGCTCCAGCGGGGTACCTGTTGACCCAGTACTTC
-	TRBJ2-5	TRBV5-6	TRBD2	CASSLVAGGRETQYF	TGTGCCAGCAGCTTGGTAGCGGGGGGTCGAGAGACCCAGTACTTC
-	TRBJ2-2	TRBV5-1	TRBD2	CASSPMAGDPGGELFF	TGCGCCAGCAGTCCGATGGCGGGAGACCCAGGCGGGGAGCTGTTTTTT